The subject of this entry is one T cell receptor (beta chain). This entry comes from a study of T cell responses to AZD1222 COVID-19 vaccine. Germline assignment: CDR1 MNHEY and CDR2 SMNVEV (reference sequence). The germline V and J ends were trimmed by 2 bases and 3 bases, with 7 bases remaining between them. CDR3 length equals 14 residues. Method: immunoSEQ multiplex PCR; TCRdb's copy keeps in-frame clones and lacks some. The sample consists of about 98,000 clones, 70% to 90% of them appearing once. The chain joins TRBV27 to TRBJ2-2, with unresolved D. The sequence was obtained from an adult in good health. The material sequenced was peripheral blood, taken on day 0 of AZD1222 vaccination. This CDR3 is CASSLGLYTGELFF. The CDR3 DNA reads TGTGCCAGCAGTTTAGGGCTATACACCGGGGAGCTGTTTTTT.